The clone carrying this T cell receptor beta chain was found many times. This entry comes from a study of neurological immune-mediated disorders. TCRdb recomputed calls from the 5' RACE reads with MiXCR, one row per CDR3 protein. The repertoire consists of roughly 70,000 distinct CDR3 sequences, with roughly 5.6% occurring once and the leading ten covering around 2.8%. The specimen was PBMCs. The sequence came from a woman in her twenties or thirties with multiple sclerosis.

CDR3 sequence reads: CASSQDPPTGGAETQYF. Written as DNA, the CDR3 is TGCGCCAGCAGCCAAGACCCGCCGACAGGGGGCGCGGAGACCCAGTACTTC. The chain combines TRBV4-1 with TRBJ2-5, with 10 bases lining up with TRBD1. This CDR3 is built from 17 residues. In germline, CDR1 is MGHRA, CDR2 YSYEKL. The V and J ends lost 0 bases and 5 bases, in that order; junction bases with no gene match: 9.